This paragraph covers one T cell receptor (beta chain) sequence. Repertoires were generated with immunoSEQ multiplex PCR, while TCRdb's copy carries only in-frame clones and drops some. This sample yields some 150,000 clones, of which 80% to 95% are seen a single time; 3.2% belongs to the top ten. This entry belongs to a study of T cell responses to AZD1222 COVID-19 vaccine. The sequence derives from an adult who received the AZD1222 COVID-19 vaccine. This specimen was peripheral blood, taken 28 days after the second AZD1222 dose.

The DNA of the CDR3 is TGTGCCAGCAGTGAAGCGAGGTCTTGGACAGGGGTTTCTGGGGCCAACGTCCTGACTTTC. Protein sequence: CASSEARSWTGVSGANVLTF. The chain employs TRBV6-1 and TRBJ2-6; 9 bases match TRBD1. CDR1 and CDR2 from the germline V gene are MNHNS and SASEGT. Trimming removed 0 bases from V and 1 base from J; junction bases left unmatched: 10. The length of the CDR3 is 20 residues.